The TCR beta chain described here comes from a study of T cell responses to AZD1222 COVID-19 vaccine (dated by TCRdb to 2020 to 2022). Context from the whole study: Because spike-specific TCR depth and breadth did not differ between the two schedules, AZD1222 recipients who got a second dose at roughly 4 weeks were pooled with those who got a second dose at roughly 12 weeks. TCR sequencing covered about 230 trial participants: approximately 200 given two doses of AZD1222 and about 26 given two doses of MenACWY control vaccine. Trial participants were enrolled by age into 18-55, 56-69 and 70-plus year subgroups, with about 150, 28 and 57 TCR-sequenced participants respectively. Broad study findings and their caveats: Participants were mostly white British and included more females than males, and it was suggested by the authors that clonal diversity may have been underestimated. CD4 TCRs associated with the vaccine covered the entire spike protein, and the dominant responses were in regions 160-218 and 743-854. Because no day 14 peak-response samples were available, repertoires were characterized only after the peak T cell response. Only 5 to 7 AZD1222 recipients were SARS-CoV-2 seropositive at baseline, limiting conclusions about previously exposed vaccinees. Nearly half of unique spike-specific TCRs reportedly recognized epitopes outside regions mutated in the B.1.351 and B.1.1.7 variants. The 56-69-year group was small, and its depth increase did not reach significance, likely because of low power. A significant rise in spike-specific TCR breadth and depth was observed after two AZD1222 doses relative to day 0 and relative to MenACWY recipients.

A note on this clone: Its antigen has not been determined. No much larger clone is present one base from it, and per-base qualities are unavailable.

This specimen's time point label, interpreted: baseline before first vaccination. The vaccinee samples were drawn from two UK trials, COV001 and COV002, one of which was a single-blind randomized controlled phase 2/3 trial testing AZD1222 (ChAdOx1 nCoV-19) in healthy adults. Trial participant PBMC samples were collected at day 0 and day 28 after the second dose for TCRbeta chain sequencing. The CDR3 regions of human TCRbeta chains were analyzed by immunosequencing. The study's processing was this. Repertoire TCRs were checked for matches against a reference library of SARS-CoV-2-specific TCRs that had been generated using the MIRA antigen-specificity platform. Breadth was defined as the fraction of unique TCRs that were SARS-CoV-2-associated, and depth was defined as the fraction of total T cells that were SARS-CoV-2-associated. Using the MIRA data, each spike-specific TCR was mapped to the spike region that the TCR reacts to and placed in a CD4 or CD8 class. Log10-transformed breadth and depth values were compared by one-way ANOVA with Sidak's multiple comparisons tests. The immuneACCESS repertoire file appears here via TCRdb, limited to in-frame rearrangements. These files lack a portion of the clones; in checked studies, under half of the deficit traces to unresolved V genes, and the cause of the others is not known. For V, J and clone size, that table is used; D and trimming come from the DNA. Across this sample there are 100,000 to 150,000 clones, with 85% to 90% seen only once. Of the sample, roughly a quarter is held by the ten largest clones.

The CDR3 goes from the cysteine to the phenylalanine over 15 residues. Only the CDR3 portion is preserved as DNA: 45 bases, with reading frame beginning at the first base. For this chain, trimming is 11 bases at the V end and 0 bases at the J end, and the number of junction bases without a gene match is 10. The germline V gene provides CDR1 SGHTA and CDR2 FQGTGA. The chain is assembled from TRBV7-3 and TRBJ1-5; TRBD1 matches 7 bases in the middle. This clonotype was sampled from an adult in good health. The material sequenced was peripheral blood, taken on day 0 of AZD1222 vaccination. The CDR3 loop reads CASGGTFDSNQPQHF. In nucleotide form, the sequence is TGTGCCTCAGGGGGGACATTTGATAGCAATCAGCCCCAGCATTTT. Joined to the reference TRBV7-3 and TRBJ1-5 proteins, this CDR3 gives the full variable domain: GAGVSQTPSNKVTEKGKYVELRCDPISGHTALYWYRQSLGQGPEFLIYFQGTGAADDSGLPNDRFFAVRPEGSVSTLKIQRTERGDSAVYLCASGGTFDSNQPQHFGDGTRLSIL.